The clone carrying this T cell receptor (beta chain) occurred a few times. CDR1 is MGHDK and CDR2 is SYGVNS in the germline V gene. V lost 3 bases, J lost 8 bases, and 7 bases lay in between. This CDR3 has 12 amino acids. TCRdb re-called the 5' RACE reads through MiXCR, storing one row per CDR3 protein. This sample has 350,000 to 450,000 distinct CDR3 sequences; about an eighth occur once, and the top ten carry about 22%. This record comes from a study of T-cell memory formation after mild COVID-19. Sequenced sample: PBMCs or a T cell subset sorted from them (not recorded which). This sequence was found in a man aged 18 to 29 who had mild COVID-19 (a few samples of this study predate the infection). Cell type and time point are not known. The J gene is TRBJ1-4, the V gene TRBV25-1, with a possible D match to TRBD1 (5 bases). CDR3 coding DNA: TGTGCCAGCAGTGACAGGGACGAAAAACTGTTTTTT. Translating gives CASSDRDEKLFF.